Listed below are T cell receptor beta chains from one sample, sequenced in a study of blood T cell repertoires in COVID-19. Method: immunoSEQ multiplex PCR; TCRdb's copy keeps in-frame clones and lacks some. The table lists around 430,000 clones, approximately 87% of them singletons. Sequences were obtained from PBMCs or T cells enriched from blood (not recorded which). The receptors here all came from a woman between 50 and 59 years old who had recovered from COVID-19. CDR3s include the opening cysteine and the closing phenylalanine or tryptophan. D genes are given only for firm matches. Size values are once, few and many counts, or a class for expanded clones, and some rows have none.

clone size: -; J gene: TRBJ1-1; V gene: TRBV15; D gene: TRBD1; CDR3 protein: CATSKGQGSSNTEAFF; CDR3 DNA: TGTGCCACCAGCAAGGGACAGGGGTCGTCAAACACTGAAGCTTTCTTT
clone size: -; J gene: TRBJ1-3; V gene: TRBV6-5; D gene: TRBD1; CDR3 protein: CASSQQGAGNTIYF; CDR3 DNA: TGTGCCAGCAGTCAACAGGGGGCTGGAAACACCATATATTTT
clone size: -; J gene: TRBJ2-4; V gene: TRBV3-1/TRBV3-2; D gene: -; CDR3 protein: CASAPASVGAKNIQYF; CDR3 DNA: TGTGCCAGCGCACCTGCTAGCGTTGGAGCCAAAAACATTCAGTACTTC
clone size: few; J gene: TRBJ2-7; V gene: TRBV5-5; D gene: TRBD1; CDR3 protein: CASSYRQGGYEQYF; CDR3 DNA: TGTGCCAGCAGTTATAGACAGGGGGGCTACGAGCAGTACTTC
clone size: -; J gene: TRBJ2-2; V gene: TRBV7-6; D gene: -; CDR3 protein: CASSPTTSTGELFF; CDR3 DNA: TGTGCCAGCAGCCCCACAACGTCGACCGGGGAGCTGTTTTTT
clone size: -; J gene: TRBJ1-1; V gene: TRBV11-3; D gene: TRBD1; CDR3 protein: CASSLGRGLDTEAFF; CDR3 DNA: TGTGCCAGCAGCTTAGGGAGGGGGCTGGACACTGAAGCTTTCTTT
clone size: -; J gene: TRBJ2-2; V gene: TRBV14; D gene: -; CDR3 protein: CASSLLAGFTGELFF; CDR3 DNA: TGTGCCAGCAGCCTATTAGCAGGGTTCACCGGGGAGCTGTTTTTT
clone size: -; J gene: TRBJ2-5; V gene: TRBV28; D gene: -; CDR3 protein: CASSLTWRRETQYF; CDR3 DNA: TGTGCCAGCAGTTTGACGTGGCGGAGAGAGACCCAGTACTTC
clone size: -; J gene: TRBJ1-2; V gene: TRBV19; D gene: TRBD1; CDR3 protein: CASSYRGPGYGYTF; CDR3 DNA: TGTGCCAGTAGTTACAGGGGGCCGGGCTATGGCTACACCTTC
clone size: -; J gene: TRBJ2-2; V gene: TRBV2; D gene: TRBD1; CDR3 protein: CASSGQGAGELFF; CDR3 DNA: TGTGCCAGCAGTGGACAGGGGGCCGGGGAGCTGTTTTTT
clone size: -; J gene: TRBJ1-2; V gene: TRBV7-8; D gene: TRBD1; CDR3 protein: CASSFGTGVGYGYTF; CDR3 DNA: TGTGCCAGCAGCTTCGGGACAGGGGTCGGGTATGGCTACACCTTC
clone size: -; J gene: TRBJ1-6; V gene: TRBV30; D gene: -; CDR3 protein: CAWSVGQTRYNSPLHF; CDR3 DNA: TGTGCCTGGAGTGTTGGACAGACACGATATAATTCACCCCTCCACTTT
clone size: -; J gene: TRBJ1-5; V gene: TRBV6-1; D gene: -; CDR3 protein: CASSEEGRGRMPQHF; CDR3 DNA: TGTGCCAGCAGTGAAGAGGGCAGGGGAAGGATGCCCCAGCATTTT
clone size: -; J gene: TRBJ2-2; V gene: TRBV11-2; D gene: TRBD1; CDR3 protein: CASSQSGTGNTGELFF; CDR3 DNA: TGTGCCAGCAGCCAATCTGGGACAGGGAACACCGGGGAGCTGTTTTTT
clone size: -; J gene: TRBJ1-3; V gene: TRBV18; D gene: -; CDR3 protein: CASSPLARDTIYF; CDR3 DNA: TGTGCCAGCTCACCACTTGCTCGGGACACCATATATTTT
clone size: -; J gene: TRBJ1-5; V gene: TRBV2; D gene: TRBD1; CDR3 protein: CASSDGTGGGQPQHF; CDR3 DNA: TGTGCCAGCAGTGACGGGACAGGGGGCGGACAGCCCCAGCATTTT
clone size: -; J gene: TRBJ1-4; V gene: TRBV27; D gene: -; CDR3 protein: CASSPNRTTNEKLFF; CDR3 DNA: TGTGCCAGCAGTCCCAACAGGACAACTAATGAAAAACTGTTTTTT
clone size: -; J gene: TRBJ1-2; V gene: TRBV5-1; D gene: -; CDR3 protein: CASSLEGRGGDYGYTF; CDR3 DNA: TGCGCCAGCAGCTTGGAAGGGCGGGGAGGGGACTATGGCTACACCTTC